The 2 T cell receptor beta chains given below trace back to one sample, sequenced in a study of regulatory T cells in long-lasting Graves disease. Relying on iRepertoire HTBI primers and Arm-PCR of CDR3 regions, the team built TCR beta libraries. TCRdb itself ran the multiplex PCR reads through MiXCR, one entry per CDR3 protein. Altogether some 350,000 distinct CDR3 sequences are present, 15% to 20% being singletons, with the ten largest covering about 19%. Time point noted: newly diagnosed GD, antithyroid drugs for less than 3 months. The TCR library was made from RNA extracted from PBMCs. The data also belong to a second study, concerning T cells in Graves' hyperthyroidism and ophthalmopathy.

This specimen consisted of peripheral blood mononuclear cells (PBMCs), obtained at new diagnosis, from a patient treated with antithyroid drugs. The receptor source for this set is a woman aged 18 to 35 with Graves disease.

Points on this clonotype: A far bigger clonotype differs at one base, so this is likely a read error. CDR3 loop: CASSYTRDYEQFF. CDR3 DNA: TGTGCCAGCAGTTATACTAGGGACTACGAGCAGTTCTTC. The chain couples TRBV2 to TRBJ2-1, with 7 bases lining up with TRBD2. CDR3 size: 13 residues. The trim removed 5 bases at V and 10 bases at J, leaving 8 bases unmatched. Germline V lookup: CDR1 SNHLY, CDR2 FYNNEI.

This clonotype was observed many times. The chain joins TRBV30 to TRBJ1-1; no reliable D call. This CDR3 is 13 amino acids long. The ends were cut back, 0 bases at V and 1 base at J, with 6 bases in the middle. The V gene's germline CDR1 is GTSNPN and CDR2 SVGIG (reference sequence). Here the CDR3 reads CAWSVGKNTEAFF. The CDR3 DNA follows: TGTGCCTGGAGTGTTGGCAAGAACACTGAAGCTTTCTTT.